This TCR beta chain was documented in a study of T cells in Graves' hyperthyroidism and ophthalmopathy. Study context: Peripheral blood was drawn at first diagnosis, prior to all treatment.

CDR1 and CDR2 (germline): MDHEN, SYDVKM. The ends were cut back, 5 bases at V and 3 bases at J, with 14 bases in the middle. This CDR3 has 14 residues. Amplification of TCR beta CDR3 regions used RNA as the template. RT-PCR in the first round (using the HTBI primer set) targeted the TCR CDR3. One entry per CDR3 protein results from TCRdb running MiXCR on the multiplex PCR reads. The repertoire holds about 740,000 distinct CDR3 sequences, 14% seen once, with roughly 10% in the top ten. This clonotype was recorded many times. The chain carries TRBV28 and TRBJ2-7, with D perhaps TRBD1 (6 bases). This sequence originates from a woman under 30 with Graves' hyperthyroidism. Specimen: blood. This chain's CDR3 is CASSKSGTSYEQYF. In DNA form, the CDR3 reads TGTGCCAGCAGTAAATCCGGGACAAGCTACGAGCAGTACTTC.